A selection of T cell receptor beta chains follows, all from one sample in a study of T cells after yellow fever vaccination. TCRdb itself ran the 5' RACE reads through MiXCR, one entry per CDR3 protein. This sample has about 69,000 distinct CDR3 sequences, with around 6.2% found just once. The sample in question was CD4+ T cells sorted from PBMCs, obtained roughly 14 days after the first yellow fever vaccination. All receptors come from a man younger than 35 who received the YFV17D yellow fever vaccine. CDR3s include the opening cysteine and the closing phenylalanine or tryptophan. D genes are given only for firm matches. Clone size is given as once, few, many, or a class for an expanded clone.

J gene: TRBJ2-6
D gene: -
clone size: few
V gene: TRBV4-3
CDR3 protein: CASSQAWAIPSSGANVLTF
CDR3 DNA: TGCGCCAGCAGCCAAGCCTGGGCGATCCCGAGCTCTGGGGCCAACGTCCTGACTTTC

J gene: TRBJ1-1
D gene: -
clone size: few
V gene: TRBV5-5
CDR3 protein: CASRARGPYANTEAFF
CDR3 DNA: TGTGCCAGCAGGGCCCGGGGACCGTATGCGAACACTGAAGCTTTCTTT

J gene: TRBJ2-1
D gene: TRBD2
clone size: many
V gene: TRBV7-9
CDR3 protein: CASSHLRGLAGVNEQFF
CDR3 DNA: TGTGCCAGCAGCCACCTGAGGGGGCTAGCGGGGGTGAATGAGCAGTTCTTC

J gene: TRBJ1-1
D gene: -
clone size: few
V gene: TRBV11-2
CDR3 protein: CASSFGQSWGEAFF
CDR3 DNA: TGTGCCAGCAGCTTCGGACAGTCTTGGGGTGAAGCTTTCTTT

J gene: TRBJ2-3
D gene: -
clone size: many
V gene: TRBV30
CDR3 protein: CAWMDFSTDTQYF
CDR3 DNA: TGTGCCTGGATGGACTTTAGCACAGATACGCAGTATTTT

J gene: TRBJ2-5
D gene: -
clone size: few
V gene: TRBV7-2
CDR3 protein: CASSIAVQETQYF
CDR3 DNA: TGTGCCAGCAGCATAGCGGTTCAAGAGACCCAGTACTTC

J gene: TRBJ1-1
D gene: -
clone size: many
V gene: TRBV29-1
CDR3 protein: CSVARGRDTEAFF
CDR3 DNA: TGCAGCGTTGCCCGGGGGCGAGACACTGAAGCTTTCTTT

J gene: TRBJ1-2
D gene: TRBD1
clone size: many
V gene: TRBV7-2
CDR3 protein: CASSFGGTVNYGYTF
CDR3 DNA: TGTGCCAGCAGCTTTGGGGGGACAGTAAACTATGGCTACACCTTC

J gene: TRBJ2-3
D gene: -
clone size: many
V gene: TRBV20-1
CDR3 protein: CSARLPGALPSTDTQYF
CDR3 DNA: TGCAGTGCTAGACTCCCTGGGGCTCTCCCTAGCACAGATACGCAGTATTTT

J gene: TRBJ2-5
D gene: TRBD2
clone size: many
V gene: TRBV9
CDR3 protein: CASSPSGGRGETQYF
CDR3 DNA: TGTGCCAGCAGCCCTAGCGGGGGGCGGGGAGAGACCCAGTACTTC

J gene: TRBJ1-5
D gene: -
clone size: many
V gene: TRBV28
CDR3 protein: CASSTPDSSNQPQHF
CDR3 DNA: TGTGCCAGCAGTACCCCTGACAGTAGCAATCAGCCCCAGCATTTT

J gene: TRBJ1-2
D gene: -
clone size: many
V gene: TRBV5-1
CDR3 protein: CASSSQGEGGYTF
CDR3 DNA: TGCGCCAGCAGCTCTCAGGGAGAAGGAGGCTACACCTTC

J gene: TRBJ2-3
D gene: -
clone size: many
V gene: TRBV24-1
CDR3 protein: CATSGGGTDTQYF
CDR3 DNA: TGTGCCACCAGTGGCGGTGGGACAGATACGCAGTATTTT

J gene: TRBJ1-1
D gene: -
clone size: many
V gene: TRBV7-7
CDR3 protein: CASSLDVRTEAFF
CDR3 DNA: TGTGCTAGCAGCTTAGATGTGAGGACTGAAGCTTTCTTT

J gene: TRBJ1-6
D gene: -
clone size: many
V gene: TRBV7-2
CDR3 protein: CASSLERSGLNSPLHF
CDR3 DNA: TGTGCCAGCAGCTTAGAGAGGTCCGGACTCAATTCACCCCTCCACTTT

J gene: TRBJ2-4
D gene: -
clone size: many
V gene: TRBV29-1
CDR3 protein: CSDSVLAKNIQYF
CDR3 DNA: TGCAGCGACTCGGTCCTAGCCAAAAACATTCAGTACTTC

J gene: TRBJ2-5
D gene: TRBD2
clone size: few
V gene: TRBV7-2
CDR3 protein: CASSLALAGGQETQYF
CDR3 DNA: TGTGCCAGCAGCTTAGCACTAGCGGGGGGACAAGAGACCCAGTACTTC

J gene: TRBJ2-6
D gene: -
clone size: many
V gene: TRBV7-9
CDR3 protein: CASSLLQSSGANVLTF
CDR3 DNA: TGTGCCAGCAGCTTATTACAGAGCTCTGGGGCCAACGTCCTGACTTTC

J gene: TRBJ1-3
D gene: -
clone size: many
V gene: TRBV15
CDR3 protein: CATSRAASGNTIYF
CDR3 DNA: TGTGCCACCAGCAGAGCTGCCTCTGGAAACACCATATATTTT

J gene: TRBJ1-1
D gene: -
clone size: many
V gene: TRBV18
CDR3 protein: CASSPEHDTGRAFF
CDR3 DNA: TGTGCCAGCTCACCCGAACACGATACAGGGCGAGCTTTCTTT

J gene: TRBJ2-7
D gene: TRBD1
clone size: many
V gene: TRBV12-3/TRBV12-4
CDR3 protein: CASRPNRQGVGDYEQYF
CDR3 DNA: TGTGCCAGCAGGCCTAACCGACAGGGTGTAGGGGACTACGAGCAGTACTTC

J gene: TRBJ1-1
D gene: TRBD1
clone size: many
V gene: TRBV5-1
CDR3 protein: CASSLGGTVNTEAFF
CDR3 DNA: TGCGCCAGCAGCTTGGGCGGGACAGTGAACACTGAAGCTTTCTTT

J gene: TRBJ2-5
D gene: TRBD1
clone size: many
V gene: TRBV5-1
CDR3 protein: CASSGIRDRRRETQYF
CDR3 DNA: TGCGCCAGCAGCGGTATAAGGGACAGGCGGCGGGAGACCCAGTACTTC

J gene: TRBJ2-1
D gene: -
clone size: many
V gene: TRBV12-3/TRBV12-4
CDR3 protein: CASSFAGSSYNEQFF
CDR3 DNA: TGTGCCAGCAGTTTTGCGGGAAGCTCCTACAATGAGCAGTTCTTC

J gene: TRBJ2-5
D gene: -
clone size: many
V gene: TRBV5-1
CDR3 protein: CASSLGGRETQYF
CDR3 DNA: TGCGCCAGCAGCTTGGGAGGTAGAGAGACCCAGTACTTC

J gene: TRBJ2-2
D gene: TRBD2
clone size: many
V gene: TRBV5-1
CDR3 protein: CASRVAGLNTGELFF
CDR3 DNA: TGCGCCAGCAGGGTAGCGGGGCTGAACACCGGGGAGCTGTTTTTT

J gene: TRBJ2-7
D gene: TRBD2
clone size: many
V gene: TRBV20-1
CDR3 protein: CSARDGRGPPYEQYF
CDR3 DNA: TGCAGTGCTAGAGATGGGAGGGGTCCCCCCTACGAGCAGTACTTC

J gene: TRBJ2-1
D gene: TRBD1
clone size: many
V gene: TRBV28
CDR3 protein: CASPPYRGSYNEQFF
CDR3 DNA: TGTGCCAGCCCCCCTTACAGGGGGTCCTACAATGAGCAGTTCTTC

J gene: TRBJ1-1
D gene: -
clone size: many
V gene: TRBV29-1
CDR3 protein: CSVQGQLNTEAFF
CDR3 DNA: TGCAGCGTCCAAGGACAGTTGAACACTGAAGCTTTCTTT

J gene: TRBJ2-5
D gene: TRBD2
clone size: many
V gene: TRBV7-2
CDR3 protein: CASSPSGGVGTQYF
CDR3 DNA: TGTGCCAGCAGTCCCAGCGGGGGGGTGGGGACCCAGTACTTC

J gene: TRBJ1-5
D gene: TRBD1
clone size: many
V gene: TRBV20-1
CDR3 protein: CSAPRGQGLNQPQHF
CDR3 DNA: TGCAGTGCCCCCAGAGGACAGGGTTTGAATCAGCCCCAGCATTTT

J gene: TRBJ2-1
D gene: -
clone size: many
V gene: TRBV5-1
CDR3 protein: CASTSTGTLREQFF
CDR3 DNA: TGCGCCAGCACCTCGACCGGGACACTCCGTGAGCAGTTCTTC

J gene: TRBJ2-1
D gene: TRBD2
clone size: many
V gene: TRBV20-1
CDR3 protein: CSASGGAGDEQFF
CDR3 DNA: TGCAGTGCTAGCGGGGGGGCCGGTGATGAGCAGTTCTTC

J gene: TRBJ1-1
D gene: -
clone size: many
V gene: TRBV5-6
CDR3 protein: CASSLVQWVGTEAFF
CDR3 DNA: TGTGCCAGCAGCTTGGTCCAGTGGGTCGGCACTGAAGCTTTCTTT

J gene: TRBJ2-7
D gene: -
clone size: many
V gene: TRBV11-2
CDR3 protein: CASSLVVGYEQYF
CDR3 DNA: TGTGCCAGCAGCTTAGTCGTCGGATACGAGCAGTACTTC

J gene: TRBJ1-2
D gene: -
clone size: many
V gene: TRBV29-1
CDR3 protein: CSSDGTYGYTF
CDR3 DNA: TGCAGCTCGGACGGGACCTATGGCTACACCTTC

J gene: TRBJ1-4
D gene: -
clone size: many
V gene: TRBV7-2
CDR3 protein: CASSPVAEHNEKLFF
CDR3 DNA: TGTGCCAGCAGCCCAGTTGCAGAACATAATGAAAAACTGTTTTTT

J gene: TRBJ2-1
D gene: TRBD2
clone size: few
V gene: TRBV20-1
CDR3 protein: CSANNGGAKNEQFF
CDR3 DNA: TGCAGTGCAAATAACGGGGGGGCCAAGAATGAGCAGTTCTTC

J gene: TRBJ2-1
D gene: TRBD2
clone size: many
V gene: TRBV7-2
CDR3 protein: CASSLAASGGAYNEQFF
CDR3 DNA: TGTGCCAGCAGCTTAGCAGCTAGCGGGGGGGCTTACAATGAGCAGTTCTTC

J gene: TRBJ1-1
D gene: -
clone size: many
V gene: TRBV20-1
CDR3 protein: CSASLLGGVNTEAFF
CDR3 DNA: TGCAGTGCTAGTTTATTGGGGGGCGTTAACACTGAAGCTTTCTTT

J gene: TRBJ1-1
D gene: TRBD1
clone size: many
V gene: TRBV29-1
CDR3 protein: CSASTGFTEAFF
CDR3 DNA: TGCAGCGCTTCGACAGGGTTTACTGAAGCTTTCTTT

J gene: TRBJ1-1
D gene: -
clone size: many
V gene: TRBV7-2
CDR3 protein: CASSLDFSVNTEAFF
CDR3 DNA: TGTGCCAGCAGCTTAGACTTCAGCGTGAACACTGAAGCTTTCTTT

J gene: TRBJ1-1
D gene: TRBD1
clone size: many
V gene: TRBV5-1
CDR3 protein: CASSFSTGGFGEAFF
CDR3 DNA: TGCGCCAGCAGCTTCTCTACAGGGGGTTTTGGTGAAGCTTTCTTT

J gene: TRBJ1-2
D gene: -
clone size: many
V gene: TRBV19
CDR3 protein: CASSQSGYGYTF
CDR3 DNA: TGTGCCAGTAGCCAGTCGGGCTATGGCTACACCTTC

J gene: TRBJ2-3
D gene: -
clone size: few
V gene: TRBV7-8
CDR3 protein: CATSTGKGNTQYF
CDR3 DNA: TGTGCCACCTCGACGGGGAAGGGTAATACGCAGTATTTT

J gene: TRBJ1-1
D gene: -
clone size: many
V gene: TRBV5-4
CDR3 protein: CASSLGRENTEAFF
CDR3 DNA: TGTGCCAGCAGCTTGGGCAGGGAGAACACTGAAGCTTTCTTT

J gene: TRBJ1-6
D gene: -
clone size: many
V gene: TRBV28
CDR3 protein: CASRPGKGSPLHF
CDR3 DNA: TGTGCCAGCCGGCCAGGGAAAGGGTCACCCCTCCACTTT

J gene: TRBJ1-4
D gene: -
clone size: many
V gene: TRBV5-6
CDR3 protein: CASSSTVATNEKLFF
CDR3 DNA: TGTGCCAGCAGCTCTACTGTTGCAACTAATGAAAAACTGTTTTTT

J gene: TRBJ2-1
D gene: -
clone size: many
V gene: TRBV2
CDR3 protein: CASSPPGDDEQFF
CDR3 DNA: TGTGCCAGCAGTCCACCGGGTGATGATGAGCAGTTCTTC

J gene: TRBJ1-5
D gene: TRBD1
clone size: many
V gene: TRBV7-2
CDR3 protein: CASSPSDRGAQPQHF
CDR3 DNA: TGTGCCAGCAGCCCAAGCGACAGGGGGGCCCAGCCCCAGCATTTT

J gene: TRBJ1-3
D gene: -
clone size: many
V gene: TRBV5-1
CDR3 protein: CASSLEWGTGNTIYF
CDR3 DNA: TGCGCCAGCAGCTTGGAATGGGGAACTGGAAACACCATATATTTT

J gene: TRBJ2-2
D gene: -
clone size: many
V gene: TRBV29-1
CDR3 protein: CSVDSQGRTGELFF
CDR3 DNA: TGCAGCGTTGATTCACAGGGTCGAACCGGGGAGCTGTTTTTT

J gene: TRBJ2-6
D gene: -
clone size: many
V gene: TRBV4-1
CDR3 protein: CASSRSSEYSGANVLTF
CDR3 DNA: TGCGCCAGCAGCCGAAGCTCCGAATACTCTGGGGCCAACGTCCTGACTTTC

J gene: TRBJ1-1
D gene: -
clone size: many
V gene: TRBV4-1
CDR3 protein: CASSQDPRDTEAFF
CDR3 DNA: TGCGCCAGCAGCCAAGACCCCAGGGACACTGAAGCTTTCTTT

J gene: TRBJ1-1
D gene: -
clone size: many
V gene: TRBV28
CDR3 protein: CATPLVAFF
CDR3 DNA: TGTGCCACCCCCCTTGTGGCTTTCTTT